What follows are 3 T cell receptor beta chains derived from one specimen sequenced in a study of T cell responses to AZD1222 COVID-19 vaccine. Repertoires were generated with immunoSEQ multiplex PCR, while TCRdb's copy carries only in-frame clones and drops some. Altogether 100,000 to 120,000 clones are present, about 85% being singletons, with the ten largest covering roughly 3.2%. This specimen was peripheral blood, taken on day 0 of AZD1222 vaccination. The receptors here all came from an adult in good health.

V is TRBV20-1 and J is TRBJ1-6; D is ambiguous. CDR3 length: 11 residues. V was cut by 4 bases and J by 6 bases, with 4 bases left in between. Germline V gene lookup returns CDR1 DFQATT and CDR2 SNEGSKA (reference sequence). CDR3 region: CSAKVNSPLHF. The CDR3 DNA reads as TGCAGTGCTAAAGTTAATTCACCCCTCCACTTT.

The chain couples TRBV18 to TRBJ2-3; tentative D call: TRBD2 (6 bases). V was shortened by 3 bases and J by 4 bases, with 11 bases between the two germline ends. The CDR3 has 14 amino acids. From germline, CDR1 is KGHSH and CDR2 LQKENI. Here the CDR3 DNA reads TGTGCCAGCTCACCTCCCGGGACTGCAGATACGCAGTATTTT. It specifies CASSPPGTADTQYF.

The chain is built from TRBV28 and TRBJ1-2, with D possibly TRBD1 on 6 matching bases. The CDR3 is made up of 15 amino acids. In germline, CDR1 is MDHEN, CDR2 SYDVKM. V was shortened by 8 bases and J by 5 bases, with 21 bases between the two germline ends. This CDR3 is CASVGPKGGQYGYTF. In DNA form, the CDR3 reads TGTGCCAGCGTGGGGCCGAAGGGGGGACAATATGGCTACACCTTC.